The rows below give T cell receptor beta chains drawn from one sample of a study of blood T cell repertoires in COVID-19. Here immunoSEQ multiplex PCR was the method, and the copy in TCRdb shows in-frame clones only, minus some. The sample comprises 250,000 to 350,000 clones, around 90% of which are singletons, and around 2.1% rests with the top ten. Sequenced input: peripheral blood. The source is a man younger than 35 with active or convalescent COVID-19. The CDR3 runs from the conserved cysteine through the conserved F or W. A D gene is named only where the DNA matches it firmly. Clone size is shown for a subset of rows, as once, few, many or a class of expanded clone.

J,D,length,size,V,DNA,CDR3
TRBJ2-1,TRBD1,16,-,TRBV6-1,TGTGCCAGCAGTGCCCCCGGGACAGGGCAGTGGAATGAGCAGTTCTTC,CASSAPGTGQWNEQFF
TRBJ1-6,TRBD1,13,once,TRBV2,TGTGCCAGCAGCGAGGACAGGAATTCACCCCTCCACTTT,CASSEDRNSPLHF
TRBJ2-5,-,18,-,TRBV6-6,TGTGCCAGCAGTCCAAACCGGGTTGGGTCCTTGACCAAAGAGACCCAGTACTTC,CASSPNRVGSLTKETQYF
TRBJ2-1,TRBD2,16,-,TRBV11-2,TGTGCCAGCAGCTCACCGGGACTAGCGTTTATCTATGAGCAGTTCTTC,CASSSPGLAFIYEQFF
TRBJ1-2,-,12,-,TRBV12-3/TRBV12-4,TGTGCCAGCAGCTCCGGGGGCTATGGCTACACCTTC,CASSSGGYGYTF
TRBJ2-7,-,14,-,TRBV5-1,TGCGCCAGCAGCCGAGACAGGCTGGGAGACGAGCAGTACTTC,CASSRDRLGDEQYF
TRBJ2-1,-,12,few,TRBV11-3,TGTGCCAGCAGCAATATGGGCGATGAGCAGTTCTTC,CASSNMGDEQFF
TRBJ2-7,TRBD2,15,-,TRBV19,TGTGCCAGTAGTTCTACCTCTAGCGGGGTCTACGAGCAGTACTTC,CASSSTSSGVYEQYF
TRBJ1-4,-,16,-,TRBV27,TGTGCCAGCAGCTTGAGGCTTCCCACAACTAATGAAAAACTGTTTTTT,CASSLRLPTTNEKLFF
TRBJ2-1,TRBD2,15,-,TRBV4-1,TGCGCCAGCAGCCAAGCTACCGGGACTAGTGGGGGGCAGTTCTTC,CASSQATGTSGGQFF
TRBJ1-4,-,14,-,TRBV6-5,TGTGCCAGCACCCCGCGGGGTTTCGATGAAAAACTGTTTTTT,CASTPRGFDEKLFF
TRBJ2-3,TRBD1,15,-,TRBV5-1,TGCGCCAGCAGCGGAACAGGGGCCCTCACAGATACGCAGTATTTT,CASSGTGALTDTQYF
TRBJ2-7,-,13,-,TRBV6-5,TGTGCCAGCAGTTACTCGACTCGTGGCGAGCAGTACTTC,CASSYSTRGEQYF
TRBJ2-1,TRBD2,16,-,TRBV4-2,TGTGCCAGCAGCCAAGTGGGACTAGCGACCTACAATGAGCAGTTCTTC,CASSQVGLATYNEQFF
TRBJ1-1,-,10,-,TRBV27,TGTGCCACCGATAGCACTGAAGCTTTCTTT,CATDSTEAFF
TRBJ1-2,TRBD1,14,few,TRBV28,TGTGCCAGCAGCCCTCGGACAGGGCCCTATGGCTACACCTTC,CASSPRTGPYGYTF
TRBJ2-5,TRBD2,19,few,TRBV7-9,TGTGCCAGCAGTCTTCACCCGGGACTAGCGGGGGGCGGCAGGGAGACCCAGTACTTC,CASSLHPGLAGGGRETQYF
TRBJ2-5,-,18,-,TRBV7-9,TGTGCCAGCAGCTCCCGGAGTAGCGGTAAAACGCCCGGTGAGACCCAGTACTTC,CASSSRSSGKTPGETQYF
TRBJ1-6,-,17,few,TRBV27,TGTGCCAGCAGGAGTGGGCAGTTCACCTATAATAGTTCACCCCTCCACTTT,CASRSGQFTYNSSPLHF
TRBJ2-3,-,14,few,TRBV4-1,TGCGCCAGCAGCAGTCGGGACTCTGGCGATACGCAGTATTTT,CASSSRDSGDTQYF
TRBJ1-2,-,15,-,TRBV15,TGTGCCACCAGCAGAGGGTCCGGGATTAACTATGGCTACACCTTC,CATSRGSGINYGYTF
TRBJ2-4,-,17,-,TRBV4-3,TGCGCCAGCAGCCTCATAGGAGGGGGCGATGGCAAAAACATTCAGTACTTC,CASSLIGGGDGKNIQYF
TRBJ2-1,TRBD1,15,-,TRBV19,TGTGCCAGTAGTCCGGGGGACAGGTTGTCCTATGAGCAGTTCTTC,CASSPGDRLSYEQFF
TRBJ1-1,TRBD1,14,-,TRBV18,TGTGCCAGCTCAAGGGGACAGGGGGCATTTGAAGCTTTCTTT,CASSRGQGAFEAFF
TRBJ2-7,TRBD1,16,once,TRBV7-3,TGTGCCAGCAGCAGTCGGGACAGGGTGATTTCCTACGAGCAGTACTTC,CASSSRDRVISYEQYF
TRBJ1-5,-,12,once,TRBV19,TGTGCCAGCAGGGGTAGCAATCAGCCCCAGCATTTT,CASRGSNQPQHF
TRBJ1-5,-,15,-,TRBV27,TGTGCCAGCAGTTGGGCCAGGGACTCTCTTCAGCCCCAGCATTTT,CASSWARDSLQPQHF